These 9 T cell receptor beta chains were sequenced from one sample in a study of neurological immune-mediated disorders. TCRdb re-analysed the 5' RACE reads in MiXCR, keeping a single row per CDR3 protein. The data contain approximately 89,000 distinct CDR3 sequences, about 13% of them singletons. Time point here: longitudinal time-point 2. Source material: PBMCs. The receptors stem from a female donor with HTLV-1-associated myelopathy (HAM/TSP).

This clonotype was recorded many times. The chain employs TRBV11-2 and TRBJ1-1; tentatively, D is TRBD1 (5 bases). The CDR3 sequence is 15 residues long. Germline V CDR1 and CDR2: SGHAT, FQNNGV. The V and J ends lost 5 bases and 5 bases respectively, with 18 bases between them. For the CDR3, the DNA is TGTGCCAGCAGCCCGAAACCTGGGGGAAGGACTGAAGCTTTCTTT. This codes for CASSPKPGGRTEAFF.

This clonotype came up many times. For the CDR3, the DNA is TGTGCCAGCAGCCAGGACAGGGGGAGTTACAATGAGCAGTTCTTC. Its protein product is CASSQDRGSYNEQFF. The rearrangement uses TRBV28 and TRBJ2-1; 10 bases are shared with TRBD1. V shed 6 bases and J 4 bases; nucleotides not matched to a gene: 6. Germline V gives CDR1 MDHEN, CDR2 SYDVKM. This CDR3 region has 15 residues.

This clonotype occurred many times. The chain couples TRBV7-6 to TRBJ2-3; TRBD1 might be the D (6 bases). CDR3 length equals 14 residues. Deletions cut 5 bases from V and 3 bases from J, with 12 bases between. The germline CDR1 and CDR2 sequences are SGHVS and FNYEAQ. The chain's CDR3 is CASSPSTGTDTQYF. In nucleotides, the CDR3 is TGTGCCAGCAGCCCAAGTACAGGGACAGATACGCAGTATTTT.

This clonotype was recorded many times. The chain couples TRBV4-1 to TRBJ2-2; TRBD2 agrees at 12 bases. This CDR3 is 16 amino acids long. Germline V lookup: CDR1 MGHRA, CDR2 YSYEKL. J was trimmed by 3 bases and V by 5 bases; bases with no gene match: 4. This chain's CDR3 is CASSLLAGGDTGELFF. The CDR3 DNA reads TGCGCCAGCAGCTTGCTAGCGGGGGGGGACACCGGGGAGCTGTTTTTT.

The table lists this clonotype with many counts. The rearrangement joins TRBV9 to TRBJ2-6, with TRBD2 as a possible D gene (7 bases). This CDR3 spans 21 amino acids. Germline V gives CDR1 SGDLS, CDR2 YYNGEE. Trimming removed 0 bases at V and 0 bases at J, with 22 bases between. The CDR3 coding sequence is TGTGCCAGCAGCGTAGGAGGGCGGGGGCAGGGGTACTTCTCTGGGGCCAACGTCCTGACTTTC. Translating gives CASSVGGRGQGYFSGANVLTF.

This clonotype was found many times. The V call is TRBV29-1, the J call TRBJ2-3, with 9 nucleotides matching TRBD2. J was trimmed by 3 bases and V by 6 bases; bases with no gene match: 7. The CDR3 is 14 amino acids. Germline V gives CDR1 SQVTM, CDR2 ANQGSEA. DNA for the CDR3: TGCAGCGTCAACCGCGGGGGGGTGACAGATACGCAGTATTTT. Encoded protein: CSVNRGGVTDTQYF.

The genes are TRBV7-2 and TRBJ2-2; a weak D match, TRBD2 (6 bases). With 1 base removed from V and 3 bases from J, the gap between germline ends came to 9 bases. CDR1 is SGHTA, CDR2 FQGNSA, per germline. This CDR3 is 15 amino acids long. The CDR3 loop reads CASSLGLDYTGELFF. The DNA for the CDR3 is TGTGCCAGCAGCTTAGGACTAGACTACACCGGGGAGCTGTTTTTT.

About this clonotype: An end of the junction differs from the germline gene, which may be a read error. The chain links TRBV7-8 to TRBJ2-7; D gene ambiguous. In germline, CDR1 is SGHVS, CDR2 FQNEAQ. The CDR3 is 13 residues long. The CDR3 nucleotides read TGTGTCAGCAGCTTAGCCCGTTCCTACGAGCATTACTTC. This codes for CVSSLARSYEHYF.

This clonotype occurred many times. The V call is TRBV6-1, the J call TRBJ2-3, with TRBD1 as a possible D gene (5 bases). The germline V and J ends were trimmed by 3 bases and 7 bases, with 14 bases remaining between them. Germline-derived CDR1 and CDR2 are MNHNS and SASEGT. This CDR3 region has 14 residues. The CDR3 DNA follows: TGTGCCAGCAGTGAGGGGCCCTCAATACATACGCAGTATTTT. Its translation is CASSEGPSIHTQYF.